A selection of T cell receptor beta chains follows, all from one sample in a study of T cell responses to AZD1222 COVID-19 vaccine. Sequencing used immunoSEQ multiplex PCR; TCRdb keeps in-frame clones, though not all of them. This table holds 90,000 to 150,000 clones, approximately 86% found once. Here the sequenced sample was peripheral blood, taken on day 0 of AZD1222 vaccination. The receptors derive from an adult in good health. CDR3s include the opening cysteine and the closing phenylalanine or tryptophan. D genes are given only for firm matches. Clone size is shown for a subset of rows, as once, few, many or a class of expanded clone.

d_call j_call clone_size v_call cdr3_nt cdr3_aa
NA TRBJ2-7 NA TRBV18 TGTGCCAGCTCACCACGAACGAAGGGTGGGGTGTACGAGCAGTACTTC CASSPRTKGGVYEQYF
NA TRBJ2-1 NA TRBV5-1 TGCGCCAGCAGCTTGGACGTAGGGATAACCTACAATGAGCAGTTCTTC CASSLDVGITYNEQFF
NA TRBJ1-2 once TRBV3-1/TRBV3-2 TGTGCCAGCAGCCAAGAACAGGGCGCCTATGGCTACACCTTC CASSQEQGAYGYTF
NA TRBJ2-7 NA TRBV6-1 TGTGCCAGCAGTGAACACGAAGGGAGCACAGACGAGCAGTACTTC CASSEHEGSTDEQYF
TRBD2 TRBJ2-3 NA TRBV28 TGTGCCAGCAGTTTCGGGTCTGAAACGACTAGCGGGGCAACCACAGATACGCAGTATTTT CASSFGSETTSGATTDTQYF
NA TRBJ1-5 few TRBV19 TGTGCCAGTAGTGTGGTTCCGGGGTATAGCAATCAGCCCCAGCATTTT CASSVVPGYSNQPQHF
NA TRBJ2-2 NA TRBV5-1 TGCGCCAGCAGCTTGGCGGGGACGCCATTTGCTCCGAACACCGGGGAGCTGTTTTTT CASSLAGTPFAPNTGELFF
TRBD1 TRBJ2-2 NA TRBV6-5 TGTGCCAGCGAGGACAGGCCCACCGGGGAGCTGTTTTTT CASEDRPTGELFF
TRBD1 TRBJ1-4 NA TRBV4-3 TGCGCCAGCAGCCTAGACGGGACAGGGGATGAAAAACTGTTTTTT CASSLDGTGDEKLFF
TRBD1 TRBJ1-1 NA TRBV5-1 TGCGCCAGCAGACTGGGACAGGGGGGCACTGAAGCTTTCTTT CASRLGQGGTEAFF
NA TRBJ2-2 NA TRBV18 TGTGCCAGCTCACCACAGGGTGTGGACGGGGAGCTGTTTTTT CASSPQGVDGELFF
TRBD2 TRBJ2-7 once TRBV11-2 TGTGCCAGCAGCTTAAAAGACCCGGGACTAGCGGCCTACGAGCAGTACTTC CASSLKDPGLAAYEQYF
NA TRBJ1-3 NA TRBV2 TGTGCCAGCAGTGAATTTTTAGAACCCCGTGGTTCTGGAAACACCATATATTTT CASSEFLEPRGSGNTIYF
TRBD1 TRBJ1-5 NA TRBV11-2 TGTGCCAGCAGCCCAATGGGACAGGGGTATATTCAGCCCCAGCATTTT CASSPMGQGYIQPQHF
NA TRBJ1-6 NA TRBV2 TGTGCCAGCAGTGAAGCGCGGTGGGGACGCCTAGGGTCACCCCTCCACTTT CASSEARWGRLGSPLHF
TRBD1 TRBJ1-1 NA TRBV5-4 TGTGCCAGCAGCTCGGACAGGGGGCTTGAAGCTTTCTTT CASSSDRGLEAFF
TRBD1 TRBJ1-5 once TRBV11-3 TGTGCCAGGGAAGGGGGGACAGGGCCGGGGACCTATAGCAATCAGCCCCAGCATTTT CAREGGTGPGTYSNQPQHF
NA TRBJ2-4 NA TRBV9 TGTGCCAGCAGCGTAAGTCCCTCAGGGGGGCGAGCATCCATTCAGTACTTC CASSVSPSGGRASIQYF
NA TRBJ2-7 NA TRBV12-5 TGTGCTAGTGGTTTGGGGACATCCGCCTACGAGCAGTACTTC CASGLGTSAYEQYF
NA TRBJ2-1 NA TRBV28 TGTGCCAGCACCCCCCGCGCAGGGGTTGACAATGAGCAGTTCTTC CASTPRAGVDNEQFF
NA TRBJ1-1 NA TRBV19 TGTGCCAGTAGTATTGACCGGGACATTTCCACGAACACTGAAGCTTTCTTT CASSIDRDISTNTEAFF
NA TRBJ1-5 once TRBV5-4 TGTGCCAGCAGCCCTGGAGCAGGGGGCAATCAGCCCCAGCATTTT CASSPGAGGNQPQHF
NA TRBJ2-5 NA TRBV28 TGTGCCAGCAGTTTCCGGTACCAAGAGACCCAGTACTTC CASSFRYQETQYF
TRBD2 TRBJ2-1 NA TRBV7-3 TGTGCCAGCAGCTTAGCGGGGGACTACAATGAGCAGTTCTTC CASSLAGDYNEQFF
NA TRBJ2-3 NA TRBV9 TGTGCCAGCAGCGTAGACGTTGCGGGGGCTTTAACAGATACGCAGTATTTT CASSVDVAGALTDTQYF
NA TRBJ2-6 NA TRBV4-2 TGTGCCAGCAGCCAAGATTCTCGAGCCTCAGGGACCAGACTTGGGGCCAACGTCCTGACTTTC CASSQDSRASGTRLGANVLTF
NA TRBJ2-6 NA TRBV28 TGTGCCAGCAGGGAGGGGGCGTTTGGGGCCAACGTCCTGACTTTC CASREGAFGANVLTF
TRBD2 TRBJ2-5 once TRBV9 TGTGCCAGCAGCGTGTCACTAGCGGGGGAGCGGACCCAGTACTTC CASSVSLAGERTQYF
NA TRBJ2-1 NA TRBV28 TGTGCCAGCAGTTTAGTCACCTCCTACAATGAGCAGTTCTTC CASSLVTSYNEQFF
TRBD2 TRBJ2-7 NA TRBV27 TGTGCCAGCGGACTTACTAGCGGGGGGTTTTCCTACGAGCAGTACTTC CASGLTSGGFSYEQYF
NA TRBJ2-6 NA TRBV14 TGTGCCAGCAGCCAAATGGGGGCGGGCCTCTCCGGGGCCAACGTCCTGACTTTC CASSQMGAGLSGANVLTF
TRBD1 TRBJ1-6 NA TRBV19 TGTGCCAGTAGTAACCGGGACAGGTTCTATTCACCCCTCCACTTT CASSNRDRFYSPLHF
TRBD1 TRBJ2-1 NA TRBV5-6 TGTGCCAGCAGCTTCGGGGACAGGGCCCGAAATGAGCAGTTCTTC CASSFGDRARNEQFF
NA TRBJ2-7 NA TRBV28 TGTGCCAGCAGTTTAGGGGGCACCTACGAGCAGTACTTC CASSLGGTYEQYF
NA TRBJ1-2 NA TRBV27 TGTGCCAGCTCCCTCAGGGAGGGTTTAGGAGGCTACACCTTC CASSLREGLGGYTF
NA TRBJ1-1 few TRBV7-9 TGTGCCAGCAGCTTAGTCCGGGCAGATCTAAACCCTGAAGCTTTCTTT CASSLVRADLNPEAFF